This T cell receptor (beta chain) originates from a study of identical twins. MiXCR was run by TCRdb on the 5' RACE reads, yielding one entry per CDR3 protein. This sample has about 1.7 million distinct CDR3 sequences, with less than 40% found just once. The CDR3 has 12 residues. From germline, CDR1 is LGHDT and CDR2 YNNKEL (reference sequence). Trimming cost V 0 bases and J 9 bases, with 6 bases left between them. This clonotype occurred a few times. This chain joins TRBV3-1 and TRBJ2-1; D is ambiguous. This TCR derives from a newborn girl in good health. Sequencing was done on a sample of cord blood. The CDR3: CASSQENSEQFF. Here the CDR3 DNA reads TGTGCCAGCAGCCAAGAGAACAGTGAGCAGTTCTTC.